Described below is a single T cell receptor beta chain sequence and its context. The CDR3 covers 13 residues. V dropped 2 bases and J dropped 0 bases, with 4 bases sitting between them. CDR1 and CDR2 (germline): MNHEY, SVGAGI. This entry belongs to a study of blood T cell repertoires in COVID-19. Study-level background: Samples representing acute and convalescent COVID-19 were sourced from the United States, Italy and Spain. From T cells, B-cell-depleted T cells, or PBMCs came the material, which was cDNA or gDNA.

This table comes from immunoSEQ multiplex PCR, and its TCRdb copy is limited to in-frame clones, with some not included. The table records about 16,000 clones, around 88% of them present only once. Sample: peripheral blood. The receptor was isolated from a human donor in a cohort sampled during active COVID-19. J is TRBJ1-2 and V is TRBV6-5; D not certain. The CDR3 nucleotides read TGTGCCAGCAGTTACGGAGCTAACTATGGCTACACCTTC. This translates into CASSYGANYGYTF.